This section outlines one T cell receptor beta chain sequence together with its context. Its antigen is as yet unknown. This specimen comes from a study of cytomegalovirus exposure and HLA in healthy donors. Both 60 Vbeta primers and 13 Jbeta primers went into the PCR. The assay was immunoSEQ multiplex PCR, and TCRdb's table has in-frame clones only and misses some. The repertoire holds some 150,000 clones, approximately 80% seen once, with around 5% in the top ten. General study findings and limits: Available immune exposure information was restricted to CMV serostatus only. Among the most significant clusters, several appeared linked to common viral pathogens in a later analysis.

The sample taken for sequencing was PBMCs. The source of this sequence is a man aged 25 to 40 in good health and CMV-seronegative.

CDR3 nucleotides: TGTGCCAGCGAAACCGGAGGGAACTATGGCTACACCTTC. This sequence encodes CASETGGNYGYTF. The chain combines TRBV6-1 with TRBJ1-2; D unclear. This CDR3 has 13 amino acids. Germline values: CDR1 MNHNS, CDR2 SASEGT. V was pared by 8 bases and J by 2 bases, with 12 bases between.